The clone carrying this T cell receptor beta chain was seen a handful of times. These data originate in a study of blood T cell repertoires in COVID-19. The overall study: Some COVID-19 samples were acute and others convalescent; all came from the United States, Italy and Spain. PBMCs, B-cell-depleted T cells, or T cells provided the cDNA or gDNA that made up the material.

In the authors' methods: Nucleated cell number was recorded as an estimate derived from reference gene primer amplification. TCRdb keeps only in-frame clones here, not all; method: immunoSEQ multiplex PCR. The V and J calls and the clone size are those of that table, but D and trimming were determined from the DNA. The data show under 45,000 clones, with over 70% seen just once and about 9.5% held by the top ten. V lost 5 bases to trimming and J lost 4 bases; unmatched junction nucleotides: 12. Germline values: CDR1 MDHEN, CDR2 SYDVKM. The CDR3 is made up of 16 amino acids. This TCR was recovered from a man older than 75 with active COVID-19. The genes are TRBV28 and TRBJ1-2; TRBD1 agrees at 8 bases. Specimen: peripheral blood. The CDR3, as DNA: TGTGCCAGCAGTCCAGTAGGAAACAGGGGGTCCTATGGCTACACCTTC. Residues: CASSPVGNRGSYGYTF.